What follows describes a single T cell receptor beta chain. The sample is drawn from a study of blood T cell repertoires in COVID-19. Study-level background: The cDNA or gDNA used as material had been derived from T cells, B-cell-depleted T cells, or PBMCs.

Germline lookup yields CDR1 MNHNY and CDR2 SVGAGI (reference sequence). V trimming: 5 bases; J trimming: 5 bases; junction bases outside the gene matches: 10. CDR3 length: 17 residues. TCRdb keeps only in-frame clones here, not all; method: immunoSEQ multiplex PCR. Here the sample spans under 45,000 clones, around 86% being singletons. The rearrangement links TRBV6-6 to TRBJ1-5, with TRBD1 matching 12 bases. Sequenced: peripheral blood. The source is a man aged 40-50 years with active COVID-19. In nucleotides, the CDR3 is TGTGCCAGCAGTCGTCCCGGCGGGACAGGGGGCGATCAGCCCCAGCATTTT. Amino acids: CASSRPGGTGGDQPQHF.